The table lists the clone carrying this TCR beta chain with a few counts. What it recognizes is unknown. This CDR3 comprises 14 residues. With 4 bases removed from V and 8 bases from J, the gap between germline ends came to 16 bases. Looked up from germline, CDR1 is MDHEN and CDR2 is SYDVKM. PCR amplification relied on 60 Vbeta primers (plus 13 Jbeta primers). Sequenced by immunoSEQ multiplex PCR; TCRdb stores in-frame clones only, minus some. Altogether some 94,000 clones are present, around 77% being singletons, with the ten largest covering around 3.6%. The entry originates in a study of cytomegalovirus exposure and HLA in healthy donors. Study information: Most donors, roughly 77% of roughly 400 genotyped, fell in the Caucasian-associated ancestry cluster.

Study observations and caveats: Among TCR beta chains, those listed as cytomegalovirus-associated numbered under 200.

The chain couples TRBV28 to TRBJ2-3; TRBD2 might be the D (6 bases). The sequence came from a man aged 35-49 years in good health and CMV-seronegative. Sequenced sample: PBMCs. CDR3 residues: CASSSTTRSSTQYF. As DNA, the CDR3 is TGTGCCAGCAGTTCAACGACTAGGTCGTCTACGCAGTATTTT.